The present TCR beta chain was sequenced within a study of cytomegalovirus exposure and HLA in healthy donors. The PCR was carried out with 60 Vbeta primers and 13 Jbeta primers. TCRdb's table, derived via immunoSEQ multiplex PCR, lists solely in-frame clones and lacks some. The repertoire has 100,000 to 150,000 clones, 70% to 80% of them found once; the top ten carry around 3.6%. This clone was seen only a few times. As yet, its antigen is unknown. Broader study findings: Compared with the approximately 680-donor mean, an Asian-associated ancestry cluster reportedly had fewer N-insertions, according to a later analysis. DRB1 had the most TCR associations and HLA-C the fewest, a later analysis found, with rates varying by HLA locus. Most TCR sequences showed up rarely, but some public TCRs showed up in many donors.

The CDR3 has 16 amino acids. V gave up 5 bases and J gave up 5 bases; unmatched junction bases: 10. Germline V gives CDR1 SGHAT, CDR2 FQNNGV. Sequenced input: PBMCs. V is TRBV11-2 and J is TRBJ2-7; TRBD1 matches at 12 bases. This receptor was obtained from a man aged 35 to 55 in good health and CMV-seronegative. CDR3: CASSLVSGTGGDEQYF. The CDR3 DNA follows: TGTGCCAGCAGCCTGGTCTCCGGGACAGGGGGCGACGAGCAGTACTTC.